This TCR beta chain was recorded in a study of OX40 agonist ivuxolimab in advanced cancers. The V end lost 0 bases, the J end lost 2 bases, and 14 bases lay between the germline ends. CDR1 is LNHDA, CDR2 SQIVND, per germline (reference sequence). The CDR3 loop spans 16 amino acids. Sequenced by immunoSEQ multiplex PCR; TCRdb stores in-frame clones only, minus some. Among fewer than 80,000 clones, around four fifths were seen once, and the ten largest hold less than 6.5%. This receptor was taken from an adult with an advanced solid tumor such as melanoma, head and neck, liver or kidney cancer. Here the sequenced sample was CD4+ or CD8+ T cells sorted from blood, taken in a trial of the OX40 agonist ivuxolimab. The chain has TRBV19 and TRBJ2-7; a possible D gene is TRBD1 (6 bases). CDR3 sequence: CASSIEFRTVAYEQYF. In nucleotides, the CDR3 is TGTGCCAGTAGTATAGAGTTCAGGACAGTCGCCTACGAGCAGTACTTC.